This is a list of T cell receptor beta chains from one sample in a study of blood T cell repertoires in COVID-19. Profiled with immunoSEQ multiplex PCR; TCRdb holds only in-frame clones, not every one. The repertoire includes 150,000 to 170,000 clones, roughly 85% of them detected once, and less than 10% sits in the top ten. The sequenced sample was peripheral blood. The receptors derive from a woman aged 55-70 years with COVID-19, enrolled during active disease. Both conserved end residues are part of each CDR3. A D gene is named only where the DNA matches it firmly. Clone size is not always given. Where it is, it says once, few, many or a class for expanded clones.

d_gene	v_gene	len	j_gene	abundance	CDR3nt	CDR3aa
-	TRBV9	13	TRBJ1-1	-	TGTGCCAGCAGCGTAGCTCAGGACACTGAAGCTTTCTTT	CASSVAQDTEAFF
-	TRBV14	17	TRBJ2-1	-	TGTGCCAGCAGCCAAGATTGGTTACAGGGCTCCTACAATGAGCAGTTCTTC	CASSQDWLQGSYNEQFF
-	TRBV5-1	16	TRBJ1-6	-	TGCGCCAGCAGCTTGAACCAGCCCGGAGGGAATTCACCCCTCCACTTT	CASSLNQPGGNSPLHF
-	TRBV6-5	14	TRBJ2-7	few	TGTGCCAGCAGACCGAGGGAATTCTCCTACGAGCAGTACTTC	CASRPREFSYEQYF
-	TRBV25-1	12	TRBJ1-6	-	TGTGCCAGCAACGGGGGGCCCTCACCCCTCCACTTT	CASNGGPSPLHF
TRBD1	TRBV5-4	14	TRBJ2-7	-	TGTGCCAGCAGCACTAGGACAGGAGCCTACGAGCAGTACTTC	CASSTRTGAYEQYF
-	TRBV24-1	14	TRBJ1-3	-	TGTGCCACCAGCCAGGGAAGATCTGGAAACACCATATATTTT	CATSQGRSGNTIYF
-	TRBV19	15	TRBJ2-5	-	TGTGCCAGTAGTATCGTTTTGGGCAGACAAGAGACCCAGTACTTC	CASSIVLGRQETQYF
TRBD2	TRBV9	16	TRBJ2-7	-	TGTGCCAGCAGCGTAGCGGGTACTAGCGCCTCCTACGAGCAGTACTTC	CASSVAGTSASYEQYF
TRBD1	TRBV28	14	TRBJ2-7	-	TGTGCCAGCAGGCCCGGGACAGGGGACTACGAGCAGTACTTC	CASRPGTGDYEQYF
TRBD1	TRBV24-1	15	TRBJ1-1	-	TGTGCCACCAGTGATAACACAGGGGTGGGGACTGAAGCTTTCTTT	CATSDNTGVGTEAFF
TRBD1	TRBV19	13	TRBJ1-2	-	TGTGCCAGTAGTACTACAGGGGAAGCGGGCTACACCTTC	CASSTTGEAGYTF
-	TRBV19	14	TRBJ2-1	-	TGTGCCAGTAGTAGGAACAGGGTCTACAATGAGCAGTTCTTC	CASSRNRVYNEQFF
-	TRBV5-4	13	TRBJ1-1	-	TGTGCCAGCAGCCCGTCCCCGGACACTGAAGCTTTCTTT	CASSPSPDTEAFF
-	TRBV5-6	14	TRBJ1-1	-	TGTGCCAGCAGCTTGGTAGGGGTAGCCACTGAAGCTTTCTTT	CASSLVGVATEAFF
TRBD2	TRBV28	14	TRBJ2-1	-	TGTGCCACCATGCTAGCGGGAGGGACAAATGAGCAGTTCTTC	CATMLAGGTNEQFF
-	TRBV11-2	14	TRBJ1-1	once	TGTGCCAGCAGCCCGACAGCGTTGAACACTGAAGCTTTCTTT	CASSPTALNTEAFF
TRBD1	TRBV6-6	14	TRBJ2-5	-	TGTGCCAGCAATCGGGACAGAACCCAAGAGACCCAGTACTTC	CASNRDRTQETQYF
-	TRBV5-6	16	TRBJ1-5	-	TGTGCCAGCAGCTTGCTGGGCAGTAACTTCAATCAGCCCCAGCATTTT	CASSLLGSNFNQPQHF
-	TRBV5-5	13	TRBJ2-1	-	TGTGCCAGCAGCTTGGTGGGTGCGGATGAGCAGTTCTTC	CASSLVGADEQFF
-	TRBV19	14	TRBJ1-6	-	TGTGCCAGTAACAAAGCGGGTAATAATTCACCCCTCCACTTT	CASNKAGNNSPLHF
-	TRBV3-1/TRBV3-2	12	TRBJ1-1	-	TGTGCCAGCACCTTAGGGGGCACTGAAGCTTTCTTT	CASTLGGTEAFF
-	TRBV5-1	14	TRBJ2-7	-	TGCGCCAGCAGCTTGACCAGCGGTCTCTACGAGCAGTACTTC	CASSLTSGLYEQYF
-	TRBV6-5	13	TRBJ1-1	-	TGTGCCAGCAGTTACTCGCTAACTCTAGAAGCTTTCTTT	CASSYSLTLEAFF
-	TRBV6-5	14	TRBJ2-6	-	TGTGCCAGCAGAACAGACTCTGGGGCCAACGTCCTGACTTTC	CASRTDSGANVLTF
TRBD2	TRBV5-1	15	TRBJ2-1	-	TGCGCCAGCAGCTTGGAAGTAGCGGGAGCGGGTGAGCAGTTCTTC	CASSLEVAGAGEQFF
TRBD1	TRBV24-1	13	TRBJ1-2	-	TGTGCCACCAGTGACAGGGACAGTGATGGCTACACCTTC	CATSDRDSDGYTF
-	TRBV12-5	13	TRBJ1-1	-	TGTGCTAGTGGTTTGGGAGTTTCAACTGAAGCTTTCTTT	CASGLGVSTEAFF
-	TRBV6-5	13	TRBJ2-7	-	TGTGCCAGCAGTAATGCTATAGAGACACGGCAGTACTTC	CASSNAIETRQYF